This T cell receptor beta chain originates from a study of blood T cell repertoires in COVID-19. Followed over time, Seattle patients had been enrolled while infection was active. In the study's own analysis: Amplification of reference gene primers was used by the study to estimate nucleated cell counts. TCRdb's copy holds only in-frame clones and misses some; the assay was immunoSEQ multiplex PCR. V, J and clone size derive from that table, while D and trimming were established from the DNA sequence. The sample has 70,000 to 100,000 clones, roughly 90% seen once. Trimming pared 3 bases from V and 7 bases from J, leaving 15 bases between. Germline CDR1 reads DFQATT; CDR2 reads SNEGSKA (reference sequence). This CDR3 region has 13 residues.

J is TRBJ1-2 and V is TRBV20-1; D remains unclear. Sequencing was done on a sample of peripheral blood. The clonotype comes from a man aged 45-60 years with COVID-19, enrolled during active disease. In nucleotides, the CDR3 is TGCAGTGCTAGTGGTCGGTCTACCGGTGGCTACACCTTC. It encodes CSASGRSTGGYTF.